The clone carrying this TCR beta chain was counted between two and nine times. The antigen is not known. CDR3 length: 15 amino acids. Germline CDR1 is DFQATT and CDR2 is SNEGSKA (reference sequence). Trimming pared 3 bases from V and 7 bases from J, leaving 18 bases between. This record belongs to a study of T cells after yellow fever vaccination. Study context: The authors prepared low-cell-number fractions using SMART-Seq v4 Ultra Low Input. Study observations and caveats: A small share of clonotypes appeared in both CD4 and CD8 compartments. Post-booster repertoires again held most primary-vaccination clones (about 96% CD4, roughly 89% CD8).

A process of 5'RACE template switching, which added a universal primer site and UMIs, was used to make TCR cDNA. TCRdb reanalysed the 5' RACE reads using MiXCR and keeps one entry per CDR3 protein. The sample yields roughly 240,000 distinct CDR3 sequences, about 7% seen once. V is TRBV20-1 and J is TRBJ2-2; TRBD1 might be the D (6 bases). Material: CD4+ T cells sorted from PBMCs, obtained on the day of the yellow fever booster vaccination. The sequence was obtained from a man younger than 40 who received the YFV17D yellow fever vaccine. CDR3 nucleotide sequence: TGCAGTGCTAGCCCCGACAGGTCTGGTGACGGGGAGCTGTTTTTT. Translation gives CSASPDRSGDGELFF.